Reported below is one TCR beta chain. Using immunoSEQ multiplex PCR, the repertoire was profiled, and TCRdb retains in-frame clones only, with some absent. The repertoire holds 30,000 to 45,000 clones, with approximately 85% as singletons. These data are taken from a study of CD8 T cells in acute hepatitis C reinfection. Time point noted: naive CD8 control sorted from an acute-time-point sample. The V gene lost 2 bases and the J gene lost 4 bases, with 26 bases spanning the gap. The CDR3 loop spans 19 amino acids. Germline values: CDR1 SGHKS, CDR2 YYEKEE (reference sequence). This clonotype originated in a woman under 30 who spontaneously cleared hepatitis C infection. The rearrangement links TRBV5-5 to TRBJ2-3; D possibly uses TRBD1 or TRBD2 (5 bases each). The specimen was naive CD8+ T cells from PBMCs. The CDR3 sequence: CASSLMAGRVIGKADTQYF. DNA of the CDR3: TGTGCCAGCAGCTTAATGGCGGGCAGGGTAATAGGCAAGGCAGATACGCAGTATTTT.